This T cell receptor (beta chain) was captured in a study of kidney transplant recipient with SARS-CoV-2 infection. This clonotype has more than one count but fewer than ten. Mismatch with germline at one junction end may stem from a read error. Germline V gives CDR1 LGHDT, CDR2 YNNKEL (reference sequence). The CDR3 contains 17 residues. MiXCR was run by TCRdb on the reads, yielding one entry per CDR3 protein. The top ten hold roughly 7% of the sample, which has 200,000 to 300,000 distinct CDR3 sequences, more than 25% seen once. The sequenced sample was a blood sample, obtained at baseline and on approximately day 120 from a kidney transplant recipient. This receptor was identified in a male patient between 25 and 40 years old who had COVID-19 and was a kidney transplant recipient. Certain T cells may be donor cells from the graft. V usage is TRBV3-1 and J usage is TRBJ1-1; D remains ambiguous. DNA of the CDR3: TGTGTCAGCAGCAAACTTGCTCCCATTTCAATTCGCACTGAAGCTTTCTTT. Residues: CVSSKLAPISIRTEAFF.